These 7 T cell receptor beta chains originate from one sample sequenced in a study of cytomegalovirus exposure and HLA in healthy donors. A multiplex PCR was run with 60 Vbeta primers and 13 Jbeta primers. Produced via immunoSEQ multiplex PCR; TCRdb's table is partial and in-frame only. Here the sample table reports under 200,000 clones. The source material was PBMCs. These receptors were taken from a man aged 25-45 years in good health and CMV-seronegative.

The rearrangement links TRBV4-1 to TRBJ2-7, with 12 nucleotides matching TRBD2. The CDR3 is 17 amino acids. The V and J ends lost 0 bases and 5 bases, in that order; junction bases with no gene match: 8. The germline CDR1 and CDR2 sequences are MGHRA and YSYEKL. CDR3 DNA: TGCGCCAGCAGCCAAGAAGAAAGACTAGCGGGGGTAAACGAGCAGTACTTC. This codes for CASSQEERLAGVNEQYF.

V and J are TRBV30 and TRBJ2-1; no clear D gene. Germline CDR1 GTSNPN, CDR2 SVGIG (reference sequence). The CDR3 length is 12 residues. V shed 3 bases and J shed 6 bases, with 9 bases lying between them. CDR3 sequence (DNA): TGTGCCTGGAGCGTTCTTATCAATGAGCAGTTCTTC. It yields the protein CAWSVLINEQFF.

The chain joins TRBV7-2 to TRBJ2-3; a weak D match, TRBD1 (6 bases). Germline lookup yields CDR1 SGHTA and CDR2 FQGNSA. V was shortened by 8 bases and J by 8 bases, with 20 bases between the two germline ends. The CDR3 length is 14 residues. The CDR3: CASGQGQGYGTQYF. In nucleotides, the CDR3 is TGTGCCAGCGGGCAGGGGCAGGGGTACGGTACGCAGTATTTT.

The rearrangement links TRBV6-5 to TRBJ2-7; 7 nucleotides agree with TRBD2. Germline trimming cut 0 bases from V and 2 bases from J; bases unmatched to any gene: 4. CDR1 MNHEY and CDR2 SVGAGI come from the germline V gene. The CDR3 is 15 amino acids. The CDR3 reads CASSYSGGVAYEQYF. In DNA, the CDR3 is TGTGCCAGCAGTTACTCGGGGGGGGTCGCCTACGAGCAGTACTTC.

The rearrangement links TRBV27 to TRBJ1-4; 8 bases are shared with TRBD1. Looked up from germline, CDR1 is MNHEY and CDR2 is SMNVEV (reference sequence). The CDR3 is made up of 17 amino acids. The trim removed 2 bases at V and 7 bases at J, leaving 12 bases unmatched. The chain's CDR3 is CASSLPGPGGLSEKLFF. The CDR3 DNA reads as TGTGCCAGCAGTTTACCAGGTCCAGGGGGCCTAAGTGAAAAACTGTTTTTT. Full variable domain (outside the CDR3, taken from reference TRBV27 and TRBJ1-4): EAQVTQNPRYLITVTGKKLTVTCSQNMNHEYMSWYRQDPGLGLRQIYYSMNVEVTDKGDVPEGYKVSRKEKRNFPLILESPSPNQTSLYFCASSLPGPGGLSEKLFFGSGTQLSVL.

The CDR3 loop reads CASQPPGGHNYGYTF. The DNA of the CDR3 is TGTGCCAGCCAGCCCCCTGGCGGACATAACTATGGCTACACCTTC. V gene TRBV28 combines with J gene TRBJ1-2, with TRBD1 as a possible D gene (5 bases). This CDR3 contains 15 residues. V lost 8 bases and J 1 base, leaving 17 bases between the germline ends. The V gene's germline CDR1 is MDHEN and CDR2 SYDVKM.

On this clone: The sample contains more than one DNA sequence encoding this CDR3. This chain connects TRBV30 to TRBJ2-7; D is uncertain. V gave up 0 bases and J gave up 5 bases, with 5 bases separating them. CDR3 length: 11 residues. The germline V gene encodes CDR1 GTSNPN and CDR2 SVGIG (reference sequence). In nucleotides, the CDR3 is TGTGCCTGGAGTGTAGGAGACGAGCAGTACTTC. As protein: CAWSVGDEQYF.